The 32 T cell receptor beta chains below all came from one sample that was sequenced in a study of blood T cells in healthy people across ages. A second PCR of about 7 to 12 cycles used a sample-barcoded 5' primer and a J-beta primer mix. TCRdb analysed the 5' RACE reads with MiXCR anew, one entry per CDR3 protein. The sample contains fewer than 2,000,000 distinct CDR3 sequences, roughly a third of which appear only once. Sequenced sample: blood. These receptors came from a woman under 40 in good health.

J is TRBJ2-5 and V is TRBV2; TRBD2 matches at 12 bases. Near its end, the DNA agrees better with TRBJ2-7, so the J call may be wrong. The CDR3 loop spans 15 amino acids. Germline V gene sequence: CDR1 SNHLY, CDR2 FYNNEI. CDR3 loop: CASSWALAGGYEQYF. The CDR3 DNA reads TGTGCCAGCAGTTGGGCCCTAGCGGGAGGGTACGAGCAGTACTTC.

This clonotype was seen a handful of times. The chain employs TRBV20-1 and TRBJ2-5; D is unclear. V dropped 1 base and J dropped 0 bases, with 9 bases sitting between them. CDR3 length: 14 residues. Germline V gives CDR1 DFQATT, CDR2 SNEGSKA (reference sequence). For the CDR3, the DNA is TGCAGTGCTAGAGTGATGGCTAACCAAGAGACCCAGTACTTC. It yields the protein CSARVMANQETQYF.

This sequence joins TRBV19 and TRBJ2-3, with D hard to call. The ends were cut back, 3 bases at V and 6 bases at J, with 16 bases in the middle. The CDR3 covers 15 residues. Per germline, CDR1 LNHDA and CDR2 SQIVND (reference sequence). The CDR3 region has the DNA TGTGCCAGTAGTATTTTGGGCGATTCCGGGGATACGCAGTATTTT. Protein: CASSILGDSGDTQYF. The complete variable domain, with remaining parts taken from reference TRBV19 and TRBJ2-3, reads DGGITQSPKYLFRKEGQNVTLSCEQNLNHDAMYWYRQDPGQGLRLIYYSQIVNDFQKGDIAEGYSVSREKKESFPLTVTSAQKNPTAFYLCASSILGDSGDTQYFGPGTRLTVL.

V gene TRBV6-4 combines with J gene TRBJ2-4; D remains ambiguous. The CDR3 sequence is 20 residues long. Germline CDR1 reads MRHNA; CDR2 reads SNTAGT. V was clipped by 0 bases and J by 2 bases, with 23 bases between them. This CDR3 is CASSDSSHMPRSRSKNIQYF. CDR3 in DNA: TGTGCCAGCAGTGACTCGTCCCATATGCCCCGAAGCAGATCCAAAAACATTCAGTACTTC.

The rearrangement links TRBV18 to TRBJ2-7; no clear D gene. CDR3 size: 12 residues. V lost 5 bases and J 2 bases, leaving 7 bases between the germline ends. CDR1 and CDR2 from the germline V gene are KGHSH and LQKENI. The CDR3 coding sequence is TGTGCCAGCTCAGCTTACCCCTACGAGCAGTACTTC. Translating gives CASSAYPYEQYF.

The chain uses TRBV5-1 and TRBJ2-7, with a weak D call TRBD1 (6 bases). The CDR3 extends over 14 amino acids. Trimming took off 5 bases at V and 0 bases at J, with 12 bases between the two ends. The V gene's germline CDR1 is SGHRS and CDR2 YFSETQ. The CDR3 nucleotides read TGCGCCAGCAGGGACAGTGCGAGCTCCTACGAGCAGTACTTC. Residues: CASRDSASSYEQYF. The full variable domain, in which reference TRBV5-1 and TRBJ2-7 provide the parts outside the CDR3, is KAGVTQTPRYLIKTRGQQVTLSCSPISGHRSVSWYQQTPGQGLQFLFEYFSETQRNKGNFPGRFSGRQFSNSRSEMNVSTLELGDSALYLCASRDSASSYEQYFGPGTRLTVT.

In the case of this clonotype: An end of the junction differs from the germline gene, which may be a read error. The CDR3 loop is CASRGGAGTDTEYF. CDR3 nucleotides: TGTGCCAGTAGAGGGGGCGCGGGCACAGATACGGAGTATTTT. V gene TRBV12-3 or TRBV12-4 combines with J gene TRBJ2-3; 7 positions match TRBD1. This CDR3 region has 14 residues.

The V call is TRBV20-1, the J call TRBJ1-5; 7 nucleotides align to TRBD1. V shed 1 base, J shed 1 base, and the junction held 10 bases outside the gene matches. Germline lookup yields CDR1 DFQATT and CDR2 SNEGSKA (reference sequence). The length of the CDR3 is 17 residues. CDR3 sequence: CSARGIGGSGSNQPQHF. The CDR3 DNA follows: TGCAGTGCTAGAGGCATAGGGGGCAGCGGAAGCAATCAGCCCCAGCATTTT.

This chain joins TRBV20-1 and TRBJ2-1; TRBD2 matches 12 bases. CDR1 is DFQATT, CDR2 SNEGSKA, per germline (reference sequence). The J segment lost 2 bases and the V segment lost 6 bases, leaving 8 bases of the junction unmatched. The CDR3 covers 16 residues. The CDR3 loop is CSATHPSGRAYNEQFF. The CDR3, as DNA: TGCAGTGCGACACATCCTAGCGGGAGGGCCTACAATGAGCAGTTCTTC.

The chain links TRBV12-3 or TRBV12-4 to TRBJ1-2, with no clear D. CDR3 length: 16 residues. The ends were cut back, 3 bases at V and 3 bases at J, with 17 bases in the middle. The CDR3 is CASSFSLEYSDYGYTF. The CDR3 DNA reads TGTGCCAGCAGTTTCAGTCTTGAGTATAGTGACTATGGCTACACCTTC.

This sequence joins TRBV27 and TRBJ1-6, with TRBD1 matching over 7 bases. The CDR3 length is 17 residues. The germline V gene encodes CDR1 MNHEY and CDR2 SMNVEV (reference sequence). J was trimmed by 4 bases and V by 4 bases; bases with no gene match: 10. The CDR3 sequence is CASSSTTGTEYNSPLHF. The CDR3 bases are TGTGCCAGCAGTTCTACCACCGGGACAGAGTATAATTCACCCCTCCACTTT.

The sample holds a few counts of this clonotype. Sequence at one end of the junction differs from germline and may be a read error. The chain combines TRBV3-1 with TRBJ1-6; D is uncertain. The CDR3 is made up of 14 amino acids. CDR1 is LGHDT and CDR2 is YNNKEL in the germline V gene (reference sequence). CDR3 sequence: CASSPDSRDSPPHF. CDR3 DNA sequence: TGTGCCAGCAGCCCTGATTCCCGGGATTCACCCCCCCACTTT.

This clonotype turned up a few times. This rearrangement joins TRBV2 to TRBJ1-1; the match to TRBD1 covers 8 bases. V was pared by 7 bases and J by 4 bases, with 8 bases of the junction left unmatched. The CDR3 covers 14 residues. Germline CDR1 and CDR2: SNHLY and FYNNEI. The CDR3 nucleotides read TGTGCCAGCACCCAGGACAGGGTGACCACTGAAGCTTTCTTT. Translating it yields CASTQDRVTTEAFF.

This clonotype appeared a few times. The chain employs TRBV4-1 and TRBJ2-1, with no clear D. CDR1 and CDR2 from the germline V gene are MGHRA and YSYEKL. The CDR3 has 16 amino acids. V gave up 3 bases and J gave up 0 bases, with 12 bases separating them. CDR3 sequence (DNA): TGCGCCAGCAGCCATCCCGACGGCAGCTCCTACAATGAGCAGTTCTTC. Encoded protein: CASSHPDGSSYNEQFF.

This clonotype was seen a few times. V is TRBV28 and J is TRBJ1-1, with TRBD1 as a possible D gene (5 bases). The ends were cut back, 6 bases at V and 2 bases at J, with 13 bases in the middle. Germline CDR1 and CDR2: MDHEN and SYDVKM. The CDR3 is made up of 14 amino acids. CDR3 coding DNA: TGTGCCAGCAGGGGGGGGGGAGAAAACACTGAAGCTTTCTTT. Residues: CASRGGGENTEAFF.

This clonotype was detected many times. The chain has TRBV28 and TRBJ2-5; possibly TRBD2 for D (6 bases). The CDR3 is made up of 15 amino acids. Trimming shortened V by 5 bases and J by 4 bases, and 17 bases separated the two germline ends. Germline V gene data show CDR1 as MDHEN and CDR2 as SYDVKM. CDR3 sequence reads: CASSAGGGFGETQYF. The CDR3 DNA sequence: TGTGCCAGCAGTGCGGGTGGGGGGTTTGGAGAGACCCAGTACTTC. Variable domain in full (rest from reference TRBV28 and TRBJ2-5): DVKVTQSSRYLVKRTGEKVFLECVQDMDHENMFWYRQDPGLGLRLIYFSYDVKMKEKGDIPEGYSVSREKKERFSLILESASTNQTSMYLCASSAGGGFGETQYFGPGTRLLVL.

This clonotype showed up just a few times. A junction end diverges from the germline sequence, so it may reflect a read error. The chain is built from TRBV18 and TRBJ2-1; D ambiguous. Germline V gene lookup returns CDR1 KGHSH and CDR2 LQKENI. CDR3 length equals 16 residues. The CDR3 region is CASSPPMGASNNEQFF. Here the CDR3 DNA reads TGTGCCAGCTCACCACCGATGGGCGCCTCCAACAATGAGCAGTTCTTC. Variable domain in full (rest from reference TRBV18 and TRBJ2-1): NAGVMQNPRHLVRRRGQEARLRCSPMKGHSHVYWYRQLPEEGLKFMVYLQKENIIDESGMPKERFSAEFPKEGPSILRIQQVVRGDSAAYFCASSPPMGASNNEQFFGPGTRLTVL.

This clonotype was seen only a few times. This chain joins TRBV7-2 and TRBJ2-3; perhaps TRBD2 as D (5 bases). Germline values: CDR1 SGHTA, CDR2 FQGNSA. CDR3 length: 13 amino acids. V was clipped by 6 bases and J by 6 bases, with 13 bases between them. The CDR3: CASSGRSGDTQYF. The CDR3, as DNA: TGTGCCAGCAGTGGGCGCTCGGGGGATACGCAGTATTTT.

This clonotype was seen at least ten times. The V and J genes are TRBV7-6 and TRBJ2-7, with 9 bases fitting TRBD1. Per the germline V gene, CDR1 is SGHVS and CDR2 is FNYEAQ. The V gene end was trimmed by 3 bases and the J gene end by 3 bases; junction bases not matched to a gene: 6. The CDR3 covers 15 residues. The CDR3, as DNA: TGTGCCAGCAGCTTGGGACAGGGAGAAGACTACGAGCAGTACTTC. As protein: CASSLGQGEDYEQYF.

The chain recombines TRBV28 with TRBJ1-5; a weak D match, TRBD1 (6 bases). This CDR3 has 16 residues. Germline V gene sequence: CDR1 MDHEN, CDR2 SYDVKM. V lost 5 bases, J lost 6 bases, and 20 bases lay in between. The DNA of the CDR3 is TGTGCCAGCAGTATCTATGGGGCTACAGGGAGTCAGCCCCAGCATTTT. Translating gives CASSIYGATGSQPQHF.

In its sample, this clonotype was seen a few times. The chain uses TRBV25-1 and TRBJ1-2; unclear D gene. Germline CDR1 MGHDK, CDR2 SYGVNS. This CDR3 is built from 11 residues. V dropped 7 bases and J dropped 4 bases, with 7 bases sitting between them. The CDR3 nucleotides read TGTGCCAGCACCTCGCTCTATGGCTACACCTTC. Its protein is CASTSLYGYTF.

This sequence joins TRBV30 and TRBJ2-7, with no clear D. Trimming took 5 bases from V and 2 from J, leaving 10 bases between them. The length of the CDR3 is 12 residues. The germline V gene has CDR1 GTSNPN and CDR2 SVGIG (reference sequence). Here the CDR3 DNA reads TGTGCCTGGGCCCCCCACCCCTACGAGCAGTACTTC. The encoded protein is CAWAPHPYEQYF.

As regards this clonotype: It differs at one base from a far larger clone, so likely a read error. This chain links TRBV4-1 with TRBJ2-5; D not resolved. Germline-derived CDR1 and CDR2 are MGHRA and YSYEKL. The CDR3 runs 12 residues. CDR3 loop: CTSSQDGETQYF. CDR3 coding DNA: TGCACCAGCAGCCAAGATGGGGAGACCCAGTACTTC.

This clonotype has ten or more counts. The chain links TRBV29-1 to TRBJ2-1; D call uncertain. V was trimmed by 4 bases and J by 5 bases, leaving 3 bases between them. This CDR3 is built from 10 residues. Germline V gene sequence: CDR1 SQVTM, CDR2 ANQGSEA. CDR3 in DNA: TGCAGCGTTGCTAACAATGAGCAGTTCTTC. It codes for CSVANNEQFF.

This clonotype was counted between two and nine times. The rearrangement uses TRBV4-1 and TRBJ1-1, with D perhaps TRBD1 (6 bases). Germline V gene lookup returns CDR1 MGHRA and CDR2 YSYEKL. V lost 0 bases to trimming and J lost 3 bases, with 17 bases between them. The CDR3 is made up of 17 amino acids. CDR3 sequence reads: CASSQDLARTVYTEAFF. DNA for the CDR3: TGCGCCAGCAGCCAAGATTTGGCTCGGACAGTATACACTGAAGCTTTCTTT.

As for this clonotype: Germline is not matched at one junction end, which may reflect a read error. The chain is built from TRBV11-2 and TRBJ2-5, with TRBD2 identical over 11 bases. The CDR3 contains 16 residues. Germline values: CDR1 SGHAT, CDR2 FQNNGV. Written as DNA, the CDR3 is TGTGCCGGCAGCTTAGTAGCGGGGGGGCCGCAGGAGACCCAGTACTTC. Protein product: CAGSLVAGGPQETQYF. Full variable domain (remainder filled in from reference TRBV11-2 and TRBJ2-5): EAGVAQSPRYKIIEKRQSVAFWCNPISGHATLYWYQQILGQGPKLLIQFQNNGVVDDSQLPKDRFSAERLKGVDSTLKIQPAKLEDSAVYLCAGSLVAGGPQETQYFGPGTRLLVL.

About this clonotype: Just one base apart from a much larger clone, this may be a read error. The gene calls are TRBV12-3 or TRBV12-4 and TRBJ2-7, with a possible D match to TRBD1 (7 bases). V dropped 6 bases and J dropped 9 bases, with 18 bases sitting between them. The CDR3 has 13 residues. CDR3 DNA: TGTGCCAGCAGCCAGCACCAGGGGGGCGGGCAGTACTTC. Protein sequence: CASSQHQGGGQYF.

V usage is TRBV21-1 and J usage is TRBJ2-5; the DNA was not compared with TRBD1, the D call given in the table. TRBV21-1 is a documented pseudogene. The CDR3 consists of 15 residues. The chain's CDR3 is CAGSKVVDRVKTQYF. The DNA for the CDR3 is TGTGCCGGCAGCAAGGTTGTGGACAGGGTAAAGACCCAGTACTTC.

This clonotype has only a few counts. The CDR3 reads CASSKDRVGSGELFF. The CDR3 DNA is TGTGCCAGCAGTAAGGACAGGGTCGGAAGCGGGGAGCTGTTTTTT. J is TRBJ2-2 and V is TRBV25-1; TRBD1 aligns across 8 bases. The CDR3 loop spans 15 amino acids. The V and J ends lost 5 bases and 7 bases, in that order; junction bases with no gene match: 9. Germline CDR1 is MGHDK and CDR2 is SYGVNS.

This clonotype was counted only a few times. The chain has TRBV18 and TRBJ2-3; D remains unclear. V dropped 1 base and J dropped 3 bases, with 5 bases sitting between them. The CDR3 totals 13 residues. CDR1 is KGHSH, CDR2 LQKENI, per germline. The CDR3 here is CASSPLRTDTQYF. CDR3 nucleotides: TGTGCCAGCTCACCACTCCGGACAGATACGCAGTATTTT.

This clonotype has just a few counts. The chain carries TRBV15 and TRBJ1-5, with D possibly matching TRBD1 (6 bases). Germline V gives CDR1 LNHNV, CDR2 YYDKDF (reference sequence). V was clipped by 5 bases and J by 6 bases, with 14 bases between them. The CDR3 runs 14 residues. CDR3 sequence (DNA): TGTGCCACCAGCCCCCGAGGGGGGGTTCAGCCCCAGCATTTT. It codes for CATSPRGGVQPQHF.

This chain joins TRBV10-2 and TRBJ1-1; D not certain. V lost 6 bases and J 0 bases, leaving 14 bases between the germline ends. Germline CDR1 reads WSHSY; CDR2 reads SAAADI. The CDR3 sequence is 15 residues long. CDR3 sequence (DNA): TGCGCCAGCAGAGGTCGGAGTACGATGAACACTGAAGCTTTCTTT. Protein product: CASRGRSTMNTEAFF.